The 28 T cell receptor beta chains below all came from one sample that was sequenced in a study of blood T cell repertoires in COVID-19. TCRdb keeps only in-frame clones here, not all; method: immunoSEQ multiplex PCR. The sample lists about 65,000 clones; 80% to 85% were seen once. The sample was peripheral blood. The receptors shown here come from a human donor in a cohort sampled during active COVID-19.

For the CDR3, the DNA is TGCGCCAGCAGCTTAGCAGGGTCAACCTACGAGCAGTACTTC. This codes for CASSLAGSTYEQYF. The chain joins TRBV5-1 to TRBJ2-7; a possible D gene is TRBD1 (5 bases). The CDR3 is 14 amino acids. CDR1 is SGHRS, CDR2 YFSETQ, per germline. V was pared by 2 bases and J by 2 bases, with 11 bases between. The variable domain in full, completed from reference TRBV5-1 and TRBJ2-7, reads KAGVTQTPRYLIKTRGQQVTLSCSPISGHRSVSWYQQTPGQGLQFLFEYFSETQRNKGNFPGRFSGRQFSNSRSEMNVSTLELGDSALYLCASSLAGSTYEQYFGPGTRLTVT.

This chain uses TRBV4-3 with TRBJ2-7, with D tentatively TRBD1 (5 bases). The V and J ends lost 3 bases and 4 bases respectively, with 16 bases between them. Germline V gene sequence: CDR1 LGHNA, CDR2 YSLEER. The CDR3 has 15 residues. CDR3 protein: CASSHFLTAEYEQYF. Written as DNA, the CDR3 is TGCGCCAGCAGCCATTTTCTGACAGCTGAATACGAGCAGTACTTC.

The chain is built from TRBV7-2 and TRBJ2-1; 9 nucleotides align to TRBD2. The CDR3 is 16 amino acids. Trimming removed 3 bases from V and 1 base from J; junction bases left unmatched: 4. CDR1 is SGHTA, CDR2 FQGNSA, per germline. CDR3 DNA: TGTGCCAGCAGCTTGGGTAGCGGGGGTTCCTACAATGAGCAGTTCTTC. Residues: CASSLGSGGSYNEQFF. The whole variable domain, remainder taken from reference TRBV7-2 and TRBJ2-1, is GAGVSQSPSNKVTEKGKDVELRCDPISGHTALYWYRQSLGQGLEFLIYFQGNSAPDKSGLPSDRFSAERTGGSVSTLTIQRTQQEDSAVYLCASSLGSGGSYNEQFFGPGTRLTVL.

The J gene is TRBJ1-5, the V gene TRBV6-1; D remains unclear. The CDR3 is 14 residues long. Trimming shortened V by 1 base and J by 2 bases, and 6 bases separated the two germline ends. Germline CDR1 MNHNS, CDR2 SASEGT. The CDR3 here is CASSEGRGNQPQHF. The CDR3 DNA follows: TGTGCCAGCAGTGAAGGGAGGGGCAATCAGCCCCAGCATTTT.

CDR3 residues: CASSQGGRGSNQPQHF. CDR3 bases: TGCGCCAGCAGCCAAGGGGGTAGGGGGAGCAATCAGCCCCAGCATTTT. The gene calls are TRBV4-1 and TRBJ1-5; perhaps TRBD1 as D (6 bases). Germline values: CDR1 MGHRA, CDR2 YSYEKL. V lost 1 base, J lost 1 base, and 11 bases lay in between. The CDR3 runs to 16 residues.

V and J are TRBV6-2 or TRBV6-3 and TRBJ2-6; no clear D gene. Germline assignment: CDR1 MNHEY and CDR2 SVGEGT. Between the trimmed V and J ends, which lost 0 bases and 1 base, there was a span of 7 bases. The CDR3 is 16 amino acids. The CDR3 sequence: CASSYSSGSGANVLTF. CDR3 nucleotides: TGTGCCAGCAGTTACTCGTCAGGATCTGGGGCCAACGTCCTGACTTTC.

The CDR3 bases are TGTGCCAGCAGCCCGCGGTTATCAAACTACAATGAGCAGTTCTTC. Its protein is CASSPRLSNYNEQFF. The chain has TRBV11-2 and TRBJ2-1, with D uncertain. The germline CDR1 and CDR2 sequences are SGHAT and FQNNGV. The germline V and J ends were trimmed by 5 bases and 3 bases, with 14 bases remaining between them. The CDR3 is 15 amino acids.

V is TRBV30 and J is TRBJ2-3; the D is unclear. The CDR3 loop spans 12 amino acids. CDR1 and CDR2 (germline): GTSNPN, SVGIG (reference sequence). Deletions cut 2 bases from V and 1 base from J, with 4 bases between. In DNA, the CDR3 is TGTGCCTGGAGTACAGGCACAGATACGCAGTATTTT. Protein: CAWSTGTDTQYF.

This clone was seen a single time. V gene TRBV6-2 or TRBV6-3 combines with J gene TRBJ1-5; D not certain. CDR3 length equals 17 residues. The ends were cut back, 1 base at V and 3 bases at J, with 16 bases in the middle. Looked up from germline, CDR1 is MNHEY and CDR2 is SVGEGT. CDR3 in amino acids: CASSYFYRRKINQPQHF. In DNA form, the CDR3 reads TGTGCCAGCAGTTACTTCTATAGGCGGAAGATCAATCAGCCCCAGCATTTT.

The rearrangement links TRBV24-1 to TRBJ1-5; no reliable D call. V gave up 7 bases and J gave up 3 bases, with 12 bases separating them. The CDR3 is 14 residues long. Per germline, CDR1 KGHDR and CDR2 SFDVKD. The DNA for the CDR3 is TGTGCCACCAGCGACTCGACGGACAATCAGCCCCAGCATTTT. Protein: CATSDSTDNQPQHF.

Of note for this clone: Other nucleotide sequences in the sample specify the same CDR3. This chain joins TRBV18 and TRBJ2-3, with 9 positions matching TRBD1. V was pared by 1 base and J by 1 base, with 0 bases of the junction left unmatched. This CDR3 is 15 amino acids long. CDR1 KGHSH and CDR2 LQKENI come from the germline V gene. The CDR3 loop is CASSPRTGGTDTQYF. CDR3 in DNA: TGTGCCAGCTCACCACGGACAGGGGGCACAGATACGCAGTATTTT.

J is TRBJ2-3 and V is TRBV5-1; D is perhaps TRBD1 (6 bases). V was shortened by 7 bases and J by 0 bases, with 9 bases between the two germline ends. Germline lookup yields CDR1 SGHRS and CDR2 YFSETQ. The CDR3 runs to 13 residues. In nucleotides, the CDR3 is TGCGCCAGCCACGACAGGAGCACAGATACGCAGTATTTT. This encodes CASHDRSTDTQYF.

The chain recombines TRBV19 with TRBJ1-2; D remains ambiguous. Trimming cost V 7 bases and J 2 bases, with 8 bases left between them. The CDR3 spans 12 residues. The V gene's germline CDR1 is LNHDA and CDR2 SQIVND (reference sequence). CDR3 residues: CASNSGNYGYTF. The CDR3 bases are TGTGCCAGTAACAGTGGAAACTATGGCTACACCTTC.

This clone was seen a handful of times. V usage is TRBV28 and J usage is TRBJ1-5, with D possibly matching TRBD1 (5 bases). The CDR3 is 12 amino acids. V was cut by 6 bases and J by 8 bases, with 11 bases left in between. CDR1 is MDHEN and CDR2 is SYDVKM in the germline V gene. The CDR3 sequence is CASSLGGEPQHF. The CDR3 coding sequence is TGTGCCAGCAGCCTGGGGGGGGAGCCCCAGCATTTT.

Only a few counts were recorded for this clone. The V call is TRBV10-3, the J call TRBJ2-7; 8 positions match TRBD2. The CDR3 consists of 16 residues. The V gene's germline CDR1 is ENHRY and CDR2 SYGVKD. Germline trimming cut 6 bases from V and 4 bases from J; bases unmatched to any gene: 14. CDR3 nucleotides: TGTGCCATCAGCGATAGCGGGACCCTGGGTGAGTACGAGCAGTACTTC. Amino acids: CAISDSGTLGEYEQYF.

The V call is TRBV2, the J call TRBJ2-2, with 14 bases identical to TRBD2. V dropped 6 bases and J dropped 4; count of bases not matched to a gene: 1. Per the germline V gene, CDR1 is SNHLY and CDR2 is FYNNEI. This CDR3 comprises 15 residues. CDR3 sequence reads: CASRGLAGATGELFF. DNA for the CDR3: TGTGCCAGCAGGGGACTAGCGGGGGCCACCGGGGAGCTGTTTTTT.

This clone was found once. The chain uses TRBV3-1 (or the pseudogene TRBV3-2) and TRBJ1-6, with D perhaps matching TRBD1 (5 bases). Germline lookup yields CDR1 LGHDT and CDR2 YNNKEL (reference sequence). The CDR3 loop spans 15 amino acids. V lost 5 bases and J lost 9, with 17 bases in between. CDR3 region: CASSFGATTGSPLHF. For the CDR3, the DNA is TGTGCCAGCAGCTTTGGGGCCACGACCGGTTCACCCCTCCACTTT.

This clone was found once. The V and J genes are TRBV3-1 (or the pseudogene TRBV3-2) and TRBJ2-7, with 9 bases matching TRBD1. V shed 6 bases, J shed 6 bases, and the junction held 9 bases outside the gene matches. The CDR3 length is 14 residues. Germline CDR1 LGHDT, CDR2 YNNKEL (reference sequence). CDR3 DNA sequence: TGTGCCAGCAGACCACGGACAGGGGCGGGCGAGCAGTACTTC. This gives the protein CASRPRTGAGEQYF.

The V and J genes are TRBV6-5 and TRBJ1-2; 8 positions match TRBD1. J was trimmed by 0 bases and V by 3 bases; bases with no gene match: 3. The length of the CDR3 is 15 residues. Germline CDR1 is MNHEY and CDR2 is SVGAGI. CDR3 amino acids: CASSYLTGANYGYTF. The CDR3 nucleotides read TGTGCCAGCAGTTATTTGACAGGGGCTAACTATGGCTACACCTTC.

The genes are TRBV4-1 and TRBJ2-3, with 10 bases matching TRBD2. Trimming at V came to 1 base and at J to 1 base, leaving 11 bases not matched to a gene. In germline, CDR1 is MGHRA, CDR2 YSYEKL. CDR3 length: 19 residues. CDR3 amino acids: CASSQGTSGRPPGTDTQYF. In DNA, the CDR3 is TGCGCCAGCAGCCAAGGGACTAGCGGACGACCCCCTGGCACAGATACGCAGTATTTT.

This clone occurred once. V usage is TRBV4-1 and J usage is TRBJ2-6; the D gene is possibly TRBD1 (5 bases). CDR3 length: 17 residues. The V end lost 0 bases, the J end lost 0 bases, and 9 bases lay between the germline ends. Germline lookup yields CDR1 MGHRA and CDR2 YSYEKL. CDR3 region: CASSQDGRGSGANVLTF. The CDR3 nucleotides read TGCGCCAGCAGCCAAGATGGAAGGGGCTCTGGGGCCAACGTCCTGACTTTC.

The chain joins TRBV5-5 to TRBJ2-5; D ambiguous. The CDR3 is 15 residues long. Trimming pared 2 bases from V and 0 bases from J, leaving 11 bases between. Germline CDR1 and CDR2: SGHKS and YYEKEE (reference sequence). The CDR3 region is CASSFTFSNQETQYF. CDR3 coding DNA: TGTGCCAGCAGCTTTACTTTTTCGAACCAAGAGACCCAGTACTTC.

The chain joins TRBV28 to TRBJ1-3; 7 bases match TRBD1. Trimming took 7 bases from V and 2 from J; bases not matched to a gene: 2. CDR3 length: 13 amino acids. CDR1 and CDR2 (germline): MDHEN, SYDVKM. CDR3 protein: CASIQGAGNTIYF. The CDR3 DNA sequence: TGTGCCAGCATCCAGGGGGCTGGAAACACCATATATTTT.

The V gene is TRBV27, the J gene TRBJ1-2, with unresolved D. The CDR3 contains 13 residues. V was pared by 6 bases and J by 2 bases, with 10 bases between. Germline loops: CDR1 MNHEY, CDR2 SMNVEV (reference sequence). The CDR3 DNA sequence: TGTGCCAGCAGACCACATGGCAACTATGGCTACACCTTC. The encoded protein is CASRPHGNYGYTF.

This rearrangement joins TRBV6-6 to TRBJ2-6; a weak D match, TRBD1 (5 bases). V was trimmed by 6 bases and J by 0 bases, leaving 9 bases between them. The CDR3 consists of 15 residues. CDR1 MNHNY and CDR2 SVGAGI come from the germline V gene (reference sequence). The chain's CDR3 is CASRRQFSGANVLTF. CDR3 sequence (DNA): TGTGCCAGCAGGCGACAGTTCTCTGGGGCCAACGTCCTGACTTTC.

This clone was counted between two and nine times. The rearrangement links TRBV11-3 to TRBJ2-1, with TRBD2 matching over 11 bases. Germline V gene data show CDR1 as SGHNT and CDR2 as YENEEA. V shed 1 base, J shed 9 bases, and the junction held 5 bases outside the gene matches. The CDR3 sequence is 15 residues long. The CDR3 DNA reads TGTGCCAGCAGCTTAGGTAGCGGGGGGGCCAGTGAGCAGTTCTTC. Translated, it gives CASSLGSGGASEQFF.

The rearrangement uses TRBV6-5 and TRBJ1-2; TRBD1 matches 7 bases. Looked up from germline, CDR1 is MNHEY and CDR2 is SVGAGI. The CDR3 consists of 13 residues. The V gene end was trimmed by 9 bases and the J gene end by 7 bases; junction bases not matched to a gene: 11. CDR3 residues: CASNRGGIGGYTF. The CDR3 DNA reads as TGTGCCAGTAACAGGGGCGGTATTGGTGGCTACACCTTC.

The genes are TRBV10-2 and TRBJ2-5; no firm D call. Trimming removed 9 bases from V and 5 bases from J, with 16 bases in between. This CDR3 contains 13 residues. Looked up from germline, CDR1 is WSHSY and CDR2 is SAAADI. The CDR3 DNA reads TGCGCCAGTCAGGCTGAGTTTTGGGAGACCCAGTACTTC. Translating it yields CASQAEFWETQYF.